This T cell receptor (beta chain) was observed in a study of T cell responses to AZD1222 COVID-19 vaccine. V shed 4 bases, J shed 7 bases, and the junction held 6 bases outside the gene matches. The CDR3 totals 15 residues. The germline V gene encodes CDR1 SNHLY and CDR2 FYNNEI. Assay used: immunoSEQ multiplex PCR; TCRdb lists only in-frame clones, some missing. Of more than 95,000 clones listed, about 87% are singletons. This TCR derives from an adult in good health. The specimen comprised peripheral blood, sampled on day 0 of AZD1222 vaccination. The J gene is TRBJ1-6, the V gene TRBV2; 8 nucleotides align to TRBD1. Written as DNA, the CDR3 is TGTGCCAGCAGTGCTTACAGGGGGGAGAATTCACCCCTCCACTTT. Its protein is CASSAYRGENSPLHF.